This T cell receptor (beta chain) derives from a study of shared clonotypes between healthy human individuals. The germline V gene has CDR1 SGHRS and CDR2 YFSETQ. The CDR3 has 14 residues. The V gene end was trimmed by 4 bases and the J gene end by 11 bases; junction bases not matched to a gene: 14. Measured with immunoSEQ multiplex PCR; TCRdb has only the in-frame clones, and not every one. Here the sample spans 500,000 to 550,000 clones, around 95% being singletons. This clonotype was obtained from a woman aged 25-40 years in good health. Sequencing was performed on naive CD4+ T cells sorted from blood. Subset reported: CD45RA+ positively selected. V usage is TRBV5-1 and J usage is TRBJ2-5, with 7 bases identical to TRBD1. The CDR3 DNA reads TGCGCCAGCAGCGAACGACAGGGCATGGGAGAGCAGTACTTC. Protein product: CASSERQGMGEQYF.